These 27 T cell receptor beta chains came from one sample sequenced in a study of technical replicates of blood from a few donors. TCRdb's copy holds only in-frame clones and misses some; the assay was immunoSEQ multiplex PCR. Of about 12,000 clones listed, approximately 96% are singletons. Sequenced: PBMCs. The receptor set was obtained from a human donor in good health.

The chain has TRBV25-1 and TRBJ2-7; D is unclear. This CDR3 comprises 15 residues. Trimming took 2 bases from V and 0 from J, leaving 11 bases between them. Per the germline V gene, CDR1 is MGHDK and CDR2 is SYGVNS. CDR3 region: CASSEGGVTSYEQYF. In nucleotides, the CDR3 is TGTGCCAGCAGTGAAGGCGGCGTAACCTCCTACGAGCAGTACTTC.

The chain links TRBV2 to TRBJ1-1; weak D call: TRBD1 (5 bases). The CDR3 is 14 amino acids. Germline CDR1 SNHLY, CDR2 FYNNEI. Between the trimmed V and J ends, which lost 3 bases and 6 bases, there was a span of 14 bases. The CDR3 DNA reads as TGTGCCAGCAGTGAGGGGCAGGTGATCCCTGAAGCTTTCTTT. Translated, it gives CASSEGQVIPEAFF. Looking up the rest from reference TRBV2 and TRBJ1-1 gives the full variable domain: EPEVTQTPSHQVTQMGQEVILRCVPISNHLYFYWYRQILGQKVEFLVSFYNNEISEKSEIFDDQFSVERPDGSNFTLKIRSTKLEDSAMYFCASSEGQVIPEAFFGQGTRLTVV.

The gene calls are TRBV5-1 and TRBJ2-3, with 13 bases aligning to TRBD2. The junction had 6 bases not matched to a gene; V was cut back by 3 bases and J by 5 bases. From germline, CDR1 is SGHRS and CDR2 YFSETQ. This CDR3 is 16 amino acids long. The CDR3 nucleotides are TGCGCCAGCAGCTCGGGACTAGCGGGACGAAAAGATACGCAGTATTTT. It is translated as CASSSGLAGRKDTQYF. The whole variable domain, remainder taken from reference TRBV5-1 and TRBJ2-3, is KAGVTQTPRYLIKTRGQQVTLSCSPISGHRSVSWYQQTPGQGLQFLFEYFSETQRNKGNFPGRFSGRQFSNSRSEMNVSTLELGDSALYLCASSSGLAGRKDTQYFGPGTRLTVL.

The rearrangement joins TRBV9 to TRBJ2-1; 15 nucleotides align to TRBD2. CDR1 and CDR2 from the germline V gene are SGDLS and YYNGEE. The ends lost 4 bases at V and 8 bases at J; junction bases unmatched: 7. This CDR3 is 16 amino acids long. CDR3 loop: CASSRTSGRAHDEQFF. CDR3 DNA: TGTGCCAGCAGCAGGACTAGCGGGAGGGCCCACGATGAGCAGTTCTTC.

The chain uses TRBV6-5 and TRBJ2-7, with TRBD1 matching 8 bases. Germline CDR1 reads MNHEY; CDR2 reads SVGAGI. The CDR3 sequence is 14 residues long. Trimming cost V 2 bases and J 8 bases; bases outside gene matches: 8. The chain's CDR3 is CASSYIGQGVQQYF. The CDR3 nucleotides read TGTGCCAGCAGTTACATTGGACAGGGTGTCCAGCAGTACTTC.

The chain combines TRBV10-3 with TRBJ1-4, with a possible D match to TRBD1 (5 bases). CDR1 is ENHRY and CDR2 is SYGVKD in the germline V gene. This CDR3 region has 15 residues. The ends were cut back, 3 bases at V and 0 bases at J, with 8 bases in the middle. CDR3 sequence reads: CAISDRVATNEKLFF. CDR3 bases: TGTGCCATCAGTGACAGGGTTGCAACTAATGAAAAACTGTTTTTT.

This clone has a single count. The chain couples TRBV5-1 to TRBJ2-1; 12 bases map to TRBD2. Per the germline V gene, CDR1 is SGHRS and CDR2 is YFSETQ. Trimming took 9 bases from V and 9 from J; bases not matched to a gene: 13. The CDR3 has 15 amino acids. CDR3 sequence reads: CATRERLAGVSEQFF. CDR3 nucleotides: TGCGCCACCCGAGAGAGACTAGCGGGAGTTAGTGAGCAGTTCTTC.

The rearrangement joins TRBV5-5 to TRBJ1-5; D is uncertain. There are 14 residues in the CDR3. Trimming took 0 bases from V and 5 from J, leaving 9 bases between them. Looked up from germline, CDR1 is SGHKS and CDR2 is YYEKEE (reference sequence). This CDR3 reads CASSLEFADQPQHF. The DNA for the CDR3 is TGTGCCAGCAGCTTGGAGTTTGCGGATCAGCCCCAGCATTTT.

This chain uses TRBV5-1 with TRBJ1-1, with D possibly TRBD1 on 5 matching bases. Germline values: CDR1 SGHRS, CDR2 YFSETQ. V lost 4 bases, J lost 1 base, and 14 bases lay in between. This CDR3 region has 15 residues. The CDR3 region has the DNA TGCGCCAGCAGCCAATTTCAGGGAGGGAACACTGAAGCTTTCTTT. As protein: CASSQFQGGNTEAFF.

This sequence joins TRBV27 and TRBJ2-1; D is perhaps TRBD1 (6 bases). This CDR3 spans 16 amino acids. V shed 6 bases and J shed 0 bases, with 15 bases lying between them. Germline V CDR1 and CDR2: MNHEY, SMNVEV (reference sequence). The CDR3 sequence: CASSPLGHRSYNEQFF. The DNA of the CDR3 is TGTGCCAGCAGCCCCCTGGGACACCGCTCCTACAATGAGCAGTTCTTC.

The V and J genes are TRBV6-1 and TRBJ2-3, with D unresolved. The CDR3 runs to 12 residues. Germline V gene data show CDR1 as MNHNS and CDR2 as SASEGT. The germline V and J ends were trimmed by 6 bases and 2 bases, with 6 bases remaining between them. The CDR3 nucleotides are TGTGCCAGCAGGGCCAACACAGATACGCAGTATTTT. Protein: CASRANTDTQYF.

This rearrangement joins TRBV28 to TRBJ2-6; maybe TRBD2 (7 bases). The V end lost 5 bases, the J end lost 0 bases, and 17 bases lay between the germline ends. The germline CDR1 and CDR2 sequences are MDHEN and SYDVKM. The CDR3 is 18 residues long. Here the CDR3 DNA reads TGTGCCAGCAGTCAAGGGGGGGGAGGCTTCTCTGGGGCCAACGTCCTGACTTTC. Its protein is CASSQGGGGFSGANVLTF.

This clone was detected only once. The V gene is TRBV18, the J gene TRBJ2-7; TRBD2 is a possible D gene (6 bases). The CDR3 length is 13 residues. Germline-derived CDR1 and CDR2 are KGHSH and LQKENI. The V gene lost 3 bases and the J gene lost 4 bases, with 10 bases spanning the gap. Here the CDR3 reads CASSPRDSYEQYF. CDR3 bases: TGTGCCAGCTCACCCAGGGACTCGTACGAGCAGTACTTC.

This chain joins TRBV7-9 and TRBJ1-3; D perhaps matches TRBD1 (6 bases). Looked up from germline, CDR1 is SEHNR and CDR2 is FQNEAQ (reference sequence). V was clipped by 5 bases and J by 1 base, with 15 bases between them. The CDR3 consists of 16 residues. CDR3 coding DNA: TGTGCCAGCAGCCCCCATGGGGGCCAATCTGGAAACACCATATATTTT. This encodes CASSPHGGQSGNTIYF. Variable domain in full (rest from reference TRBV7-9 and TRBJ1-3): DTGVSQNPRHKITKRGQNVTFRCDPISEHNRLYWYRQTLGQGPEFLTYFQNEAQLEKSRLLSDRFSAERPKGSFSTLEIQRTEQGDSAMYLCASSPHGGQSGNTIYFGEGSWLTVV.

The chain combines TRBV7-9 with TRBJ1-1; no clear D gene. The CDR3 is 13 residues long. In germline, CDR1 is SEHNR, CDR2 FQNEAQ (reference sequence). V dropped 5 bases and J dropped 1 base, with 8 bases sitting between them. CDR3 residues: CASSLAGNTEAFF. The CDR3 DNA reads TGTGCCAGCAGCCTTGCGGGGAACACTGAAGCTTTCTTT.

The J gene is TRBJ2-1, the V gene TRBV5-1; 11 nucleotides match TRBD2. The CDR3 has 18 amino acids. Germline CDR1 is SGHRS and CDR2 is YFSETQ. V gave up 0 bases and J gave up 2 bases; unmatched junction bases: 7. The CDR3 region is CASSLGLAGGVTYNEQFF. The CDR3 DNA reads TGCGCCAGCAGCTTGGGCCTAGCGGGAGGAGTGACCTACAATGAGCAGTTCTTC.

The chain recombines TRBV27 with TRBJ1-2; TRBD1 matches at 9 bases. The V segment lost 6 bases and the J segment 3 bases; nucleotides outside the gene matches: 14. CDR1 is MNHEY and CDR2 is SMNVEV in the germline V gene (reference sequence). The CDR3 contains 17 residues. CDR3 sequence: CASSDGPTGGYDYGYTF. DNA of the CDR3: TGTGCCAGCAGCGACGGACCGACAGGGGGATACGACTATGGCTACACCTTC.

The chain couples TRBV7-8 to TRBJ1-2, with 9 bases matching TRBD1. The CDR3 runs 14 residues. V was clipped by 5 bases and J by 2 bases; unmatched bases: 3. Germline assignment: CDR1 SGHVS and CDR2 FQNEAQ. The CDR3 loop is CASSLGTGNYGYTF. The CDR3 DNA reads TGTGCCAGCAGCCTTGGGACAGGGAACTATGGCTACACCTTC.

The CDR3 region has the DNA TGCGCCAGCAGCTTGGGCGACAGGTTCCTCGACGAGCAGTACTTC. Amino acid sequence: CASSLGDRFLDEQYF. The rearrangement uses TRBV5-1 and TRBJ2-7; TRBD1 is a possible D gene (6 bases). Trimming took off 0 bases at V and 5 bases at J, with 15 bases between the two ends. CDR1 and CDR2 from the germline V gene are SGHRS and YFSETQ. The CDR3 totals 15 residues.

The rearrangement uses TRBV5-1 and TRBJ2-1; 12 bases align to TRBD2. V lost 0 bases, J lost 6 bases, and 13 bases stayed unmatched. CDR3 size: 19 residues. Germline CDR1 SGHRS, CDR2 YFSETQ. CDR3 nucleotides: TGCGCCAGCAGCTTGGAGACAGGGAGACTAGCGGGAGAGCGCAATGAGCAGTTCTTC. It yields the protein CASSLETGRLAGERNEQFF. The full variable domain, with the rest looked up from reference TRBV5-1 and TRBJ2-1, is KAGVTQTPRYLIKTRGQQVTLSCSPISGHRSVSWYQQTPGQGLQFLFEYFSETQRNKGNFPGRFSGRQFSNSRSEMNVSTLELGDSALYLCASSLETGRLAGERNEQFFGPGTRLTVL.

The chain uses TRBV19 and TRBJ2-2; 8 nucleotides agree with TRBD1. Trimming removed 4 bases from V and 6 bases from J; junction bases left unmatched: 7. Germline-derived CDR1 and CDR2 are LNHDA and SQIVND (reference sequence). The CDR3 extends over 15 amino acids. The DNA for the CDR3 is TGTGCCAGTAGTACCGACAGGGGATGGGCCGGGGAGCTGTTTTTT. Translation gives CASSTDRGWAGELFF.

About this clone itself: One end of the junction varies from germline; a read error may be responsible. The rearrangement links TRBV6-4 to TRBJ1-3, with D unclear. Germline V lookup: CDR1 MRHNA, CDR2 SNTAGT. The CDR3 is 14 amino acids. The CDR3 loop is CASSDGGPGNTIYF. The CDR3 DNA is TGTGCCAGCAGTGACGGCGGGCCTGGGAACACCATATATTTT.

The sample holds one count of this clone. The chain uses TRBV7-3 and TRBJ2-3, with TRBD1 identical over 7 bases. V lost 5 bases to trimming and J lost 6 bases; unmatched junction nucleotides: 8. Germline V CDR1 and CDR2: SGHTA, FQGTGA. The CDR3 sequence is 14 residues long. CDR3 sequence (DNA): TGTGCCAGCAGCCTCGGGACAGCCCCGGATACGCAGTATTTT. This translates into CASSLGTAPDTQYF.

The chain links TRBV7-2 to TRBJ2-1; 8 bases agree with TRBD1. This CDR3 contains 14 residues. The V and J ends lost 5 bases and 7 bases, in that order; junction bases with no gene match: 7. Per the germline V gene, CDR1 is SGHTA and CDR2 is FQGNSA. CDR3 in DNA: TGTGCCAGCAGCACCCGGAGACAGGGGAATGAGCAGTTCTTC. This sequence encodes CASSTRRQGNEQFF. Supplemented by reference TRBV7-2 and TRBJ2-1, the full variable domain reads GAGVSQSPSNKVTEKGKDVELRCDPISGHTALYWYRQSLGQGLEFLIYFQGNSAPDKSGLPSDRFSAERTGGSVSTLTIQRTQQEDSAVYLCASSTRRQGNEQFFGPGTRLTVL.

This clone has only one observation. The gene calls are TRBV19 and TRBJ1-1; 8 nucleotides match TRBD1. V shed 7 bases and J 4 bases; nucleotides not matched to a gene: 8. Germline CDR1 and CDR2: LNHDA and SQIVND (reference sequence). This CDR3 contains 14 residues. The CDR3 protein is CASTTTGAATEAFF. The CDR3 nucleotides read TGTGCCAGTACCACGACAGGGGCGGCCACTGAAGCTTTCTTT.

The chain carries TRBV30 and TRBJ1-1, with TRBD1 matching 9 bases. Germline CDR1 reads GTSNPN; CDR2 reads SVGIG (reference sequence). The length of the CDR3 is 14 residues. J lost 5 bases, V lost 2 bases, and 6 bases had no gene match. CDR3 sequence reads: CAWSHDRGRTEAFF. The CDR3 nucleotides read TGTGCCTGGAGTCACGACAGGGGGAGGACTGAAGCTTTCTTT.

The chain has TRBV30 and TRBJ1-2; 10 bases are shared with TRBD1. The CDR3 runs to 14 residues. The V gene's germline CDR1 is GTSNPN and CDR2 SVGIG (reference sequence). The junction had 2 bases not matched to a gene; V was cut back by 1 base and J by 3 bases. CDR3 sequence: CAWSDGQGDYGYTF. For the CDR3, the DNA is TGTGCCTGGAGTGACGGACAGGGGGACTATGGCTACACCTTC.